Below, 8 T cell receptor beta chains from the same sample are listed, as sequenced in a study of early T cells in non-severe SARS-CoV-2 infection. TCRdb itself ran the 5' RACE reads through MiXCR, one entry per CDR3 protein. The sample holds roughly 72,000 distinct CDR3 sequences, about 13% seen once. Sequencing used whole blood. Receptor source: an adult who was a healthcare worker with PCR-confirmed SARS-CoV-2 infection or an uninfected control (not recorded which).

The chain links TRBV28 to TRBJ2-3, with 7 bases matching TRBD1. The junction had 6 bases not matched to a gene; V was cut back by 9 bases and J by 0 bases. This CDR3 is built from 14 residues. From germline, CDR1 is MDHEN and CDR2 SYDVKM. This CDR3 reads CASVEQGSTDTQYF. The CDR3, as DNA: TGTGCCAGTGTTGAACAGGGGAGCACAGATACGCAGTATTTT.

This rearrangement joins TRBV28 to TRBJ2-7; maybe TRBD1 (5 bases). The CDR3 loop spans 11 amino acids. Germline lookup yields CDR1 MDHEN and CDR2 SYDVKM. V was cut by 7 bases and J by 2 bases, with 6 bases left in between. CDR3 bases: TGTGCCAGCACAGGGCCCTACGAGCAGTACTTC. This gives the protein CASTGPYEQYF.

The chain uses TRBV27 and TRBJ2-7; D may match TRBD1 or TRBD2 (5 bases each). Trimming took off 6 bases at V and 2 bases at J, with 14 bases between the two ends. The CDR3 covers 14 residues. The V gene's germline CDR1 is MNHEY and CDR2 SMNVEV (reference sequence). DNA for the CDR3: TGTGCCAGCAGATCGGCCGGGACGCCCTACGAGCAGTACTTC. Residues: CASRSAGTPYEQYF.

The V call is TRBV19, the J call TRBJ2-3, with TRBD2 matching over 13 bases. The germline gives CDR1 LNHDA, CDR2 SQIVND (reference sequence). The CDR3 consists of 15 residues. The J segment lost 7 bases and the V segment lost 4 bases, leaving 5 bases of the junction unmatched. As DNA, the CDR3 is TGTGCCAGTAGTAAACTAGCGGGAGGGCCGAATACGCAGTATTTT. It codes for CASSKLAGGPNTQYF.

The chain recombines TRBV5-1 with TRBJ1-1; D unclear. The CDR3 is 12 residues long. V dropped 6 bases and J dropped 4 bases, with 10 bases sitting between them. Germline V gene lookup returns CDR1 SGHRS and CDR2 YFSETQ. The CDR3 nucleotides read TGCGCCAGCACCACAAGCGGCACTGAAGCTTTCTTT. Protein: CASTTSGTEAFF. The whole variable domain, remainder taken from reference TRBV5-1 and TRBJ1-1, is KAGVTQTPRYLIKTRGQQVTLSCSPISGHRSVSWYQQTPGQGLQFLFEYFSETQRNKGNFPGRFSGRQFSNSRSEMNVSTLELGDSALYLCASTTSGTEAFFGQGTRLTVV.

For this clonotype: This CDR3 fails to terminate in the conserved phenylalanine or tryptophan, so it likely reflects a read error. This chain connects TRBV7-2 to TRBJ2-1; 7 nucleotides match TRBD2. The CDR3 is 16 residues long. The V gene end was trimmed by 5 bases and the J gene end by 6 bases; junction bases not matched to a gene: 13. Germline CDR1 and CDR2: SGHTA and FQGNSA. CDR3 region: CASSPTLLRGGNEQFS. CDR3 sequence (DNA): TGTGCCAGCAGCCCGACCCTGCTTCGCGGGGGCAATGAGCAGTTCTCC.

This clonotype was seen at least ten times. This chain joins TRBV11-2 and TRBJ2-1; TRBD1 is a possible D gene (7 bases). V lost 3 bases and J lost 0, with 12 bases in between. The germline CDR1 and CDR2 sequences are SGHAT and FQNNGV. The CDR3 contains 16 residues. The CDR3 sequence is CASSFRGDSSYNEQFF. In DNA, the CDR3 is TGTGCCAGCAGCTTTCGCGGGGACAGCTCCTACAATGAGCAGTTCTTC.

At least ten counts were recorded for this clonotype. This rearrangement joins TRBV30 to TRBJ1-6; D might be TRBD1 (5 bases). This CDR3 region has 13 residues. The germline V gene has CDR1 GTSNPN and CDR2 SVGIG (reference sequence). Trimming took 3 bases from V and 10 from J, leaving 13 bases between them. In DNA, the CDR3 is TGTGCCTGGAGATGGGACTCGGGATCACCCCTCCACTTT. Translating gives CAWRWDSGSPLHF.